These T cell receptor beta chains were read from a single sample in a study of cytomegalovirus exposure and HLA in healthy donors. The assay was immunoSEQ multiplex PCR, and TCRdb's table has in-frame clones only and misses some. The sample lists 150,000 to 200,000 clones, 80% occurring once. The sequenced material came from PBMCs. All receptors derive from a male donor in good health and CMV-seronegative. Each CDR3 is given with its conserved first and last residue.

j_gene,v_gene,CDR3aa
TRBJ1-2,TRBV6-1,CASSEALGQGYYGYTF
TRBJ2-5,TRBV10-1,CASSEYVGETQYF
TRBJ1-4,TRBV11-2,CASSPGRSNEKLFF
TRBJ2-1,TRBV5-1,CASDWGGRASYNEQFF
TRBJ2-1,TRBV2,CASTGTGDNEQFF
TRBJ2-7,TRBV4-3,CASSQDYGAEQYF
TRBJ1-1,TRBV7-2,CASSLDRGFGTEAFF
TRBJ1-1,TRBV2,CASSVQGNTEAFF
TRBJ1-1,TRBV19,CASTRNYDSTEAFF
TRBJ1-3,TRBV29-1,CSVGTGAGNTIYF
TRBJ2-3,TRBV10-3,CAISATPTGTAVDTQYF
TRBJ2-2,TRBV2,CASQGAEGARGELFF
TRBJ1-2,TRBV18,CASSPRSGFAYGYTF
TRBJ1-1,TRBV27,CASSPYLQGNSEAFF
TRBJ2-7,TRBV5-1,CASSLVQGAYEQYF
TRBJ2-5,TRBV10-3,CAISGLLAGAETQYF
TRBJ1-1,TRBV19,CASSPWTGALSTEAFF
TRBJ2-1,TRBV5-1,CASSLVAGGRKNEQFF
TRBJ2-5,TRBV6-6,CASSYPRGQGQETQYF
TRBJ2-1,TRBV5-1,CASRLPGQGNYNEQFF
TRBJ1-1,TRBV19,CASSIAPRDRNTEAFF
TRBJ2-7,TRBV5-5,CASSLVLGAEQYF
TRBJ2-7,TRBV5-4,CASSLPGLAGAGYEQYF
TRBJ1-5,TRBV4-1,CASSQRQGMSNQPQHF
TRBJ1-3,TRBV4-1,CASSQLGGDTIYF
TRBJ2-1,TRBV15,CATSRPGTGNRNEQFF
TRBJ1-3,TRBV18,CASSPGTGSGNTIYF